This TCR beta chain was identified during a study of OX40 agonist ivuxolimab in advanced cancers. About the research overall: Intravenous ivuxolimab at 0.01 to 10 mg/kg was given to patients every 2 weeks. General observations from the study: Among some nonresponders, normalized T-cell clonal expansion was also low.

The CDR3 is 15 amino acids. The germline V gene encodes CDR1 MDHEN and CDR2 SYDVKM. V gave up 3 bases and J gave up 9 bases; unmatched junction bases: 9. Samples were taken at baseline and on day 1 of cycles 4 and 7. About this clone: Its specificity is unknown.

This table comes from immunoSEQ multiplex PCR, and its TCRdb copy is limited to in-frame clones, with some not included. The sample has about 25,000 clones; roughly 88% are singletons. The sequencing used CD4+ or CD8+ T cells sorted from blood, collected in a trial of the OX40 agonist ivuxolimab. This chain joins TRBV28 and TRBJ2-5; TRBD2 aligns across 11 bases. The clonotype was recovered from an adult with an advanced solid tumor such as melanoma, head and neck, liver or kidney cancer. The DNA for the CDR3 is TGTGCCAGCAGTTTGACTAGCGGGGCACCGGGGGCCCAGTACTTC. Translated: CASSLTSGAPGAQYF.